This T cell receptor (beta chain) was sequenced for a study of T cell responses to AZD1222 COVID-19 vaccine. Study-level findings and limits: In all cases, repertoires were sampled only after the peak T cell response. Compared with day 0, the breadth and depth of the Spike-specific TCR repertoire rose significantly after two doses of AZD1222.

Remarks on this clone: Its target is unknown.

Some clones are missing from TCRdb's copy, which holds only in-frame ones; the method was immunoSEQ multiplex PCR. Of fewer than 200,000 clones listed, around nine tenths are singletons. CDR3 length: 16 residues. V lost 5 bases to trimming and J lost 2 bases, with 16 bases between them. Germline assignment: CDR1 SEHNR and CDR2 FQNEAQ (reference sequence). Timing groups of about 4 and about 12 weeks for second doses were pooled. This sample comprised peripheral blood, obtained 28 days after the second AZD1222 dose. The chain joins TRBV7-9 to TRBJ2-1; D may be TRBD1 or TRBD2 (6 bases each). The sequence came from an adult who received the AZD1222 COVID-19 vaccine. The CDR3 nucleotides are TGTGCCAGCAGCCAAGCCTGGGGGGCGGCCTACAATGAGCAGTTCTTC. It is translated as CASSQAWGAAYNEQFF.